This T cell receptor beta chain came from a study of T cell clones after liver transplantation. About the study: Subjects received no induction therapy and standard immunosuppression until randomization at 12-24 months post-transplant. Study results and caveats: Post-transplant, graft-donor-reactive CD4 TCRbeta sequences in blood dropped significantly in 5 of 8 subjects.

The method was immunoSEQ multiplex PCR; TCRdb's version includes in-frame clones alone and lacks a portion of them. In the table there are just over 60,000 clones, roughly two thirds of which are singletons. Of note for this clone: Antigen unknown.

The receptor's source is a human donor who received a liver transplant. The sample was CD4+ T cells from blood, taken before liver transplant.

The CDR3 region is CASRSETDYEQYF. CDR3 sequence (DNA): TGTGCCAGCAGGTCCGAGACAGACTACGAGCAGTACTTC. The rearrangement joins TRBV27 to TRBJ2-7; possible D gene TRBD1, 5 bases. Trimming stripped 6 bases from V and 3 bases from J, with 12 bases between. The germline gives CDR1 MNHEY, CDR2 SMNVEV (reference sequence). This CDR3 comprises 13 residues.